This T cell receptor beta chain was identified during a study of blood T cell repertoires in COVID-19. Method: immunoSEQ multiplex PCR; TCRdb's copy keeps in-frame clones and lacks some. The sample includes some 190,000 clones, less than 90% of them seen just once. This sequence was found in a woman aged 25 to 39 who had been exposed to COVID-19. The specimen was PBMCs or T cells enriched from blood (not recorded which).

In nucleotides, the CDR3 is TGTGCCAGCAGCCAAGAAATCGGGGGGCGCGGACAGACCCAGTACTTC. Protein product: CASSQEIGGRGQTQYF. V is TRBV3-1 (or the pseudogene TRBV3-2) and J is TRBJ2-5, with D maybe TRBD2 (7 bases). Looked up from germline, CDR1 is LGHDT and CDR2 is YNNKEL (reference sequence). The CDR3 contains 16 residues. V dropped 0 bases and J dropped 6 bases, with 17 bases sitting between them.